The 17 T cell receptor beta chains in this list originate from one sample, sequenced in a study of OX40 agonist ivuxolimab in advanced cancers. Repertoires were generated with immunoSEQ multiplex PCR, while TCRdb's copy carries only in-frame clones and drops some. Of about 20,000 clones in the sample, under 75% were seen once. Material: CD4+ or CD8+ T cells sorted from blood, obtained in a trial of the OX40 agonist ivuxolimab. These receptors were obtained from an adult with an advanced solid tumor such as melanoma, head and neck, liver or kidney cancer.

The V call is TRBV19, the J call TRBJ1-5; D might be TRBD1 (6 bases). This CDR3 spans 13 amino acids. V lost 3 bases and J lost 8, with 11 bases in between. Germline V CDR1 and CDR2: LNHDA, SQIVND (reference sequence). The CDR3 coding sequence is TGTGCCAGTAGTATCGGGGGGGCCAAGCCCCAGCATTTT. Translation gives CASSIGGAKPQHF.

This rearrangement joins TRBV6-4 to TRBJ2-3; TRBD2 matches 10 bases. V lost 2 bases to trimming and J lost 2 bases; unmatched junction nucleotides: 7. Germline CDR1 is MRHNA and CDR2 is SNTAGT. This CDR3 contains 17 residues. CDR3 nucleotides: TGTGCCAGCAGTGACACCCTAGCGGGGGCCAACACAGATACGCAGTATTTT. Its protein is CASSDTLAGANTDTQYF.

This sequence joins TRBV29-1 and TRBJ1-2, with a possible D match to TRBD1 (6 bases). The CDR3 has 12 amino acids. Trimming cost V 4 bases and J 8 bases, with 14 bases left between them. Per the germline V gene, CDR1 is SQVTM and CDR2 is ANQGSEA. The CDR3 here is CSVGETGGGYTF. The CDR3 DNA reads as TGCAGCGTTGGTGAGACAGGTGGCGGCTACACCTTC.

This chain joins TRBV5-1 and TRBJ2-1; D is possibly TRBD1 (5 bases). Germline V CDR1 and CDR2: SGHRS, YFSETQ. The CDR3 runs to 12 residues. V lost 4 bases and J 7 bases, leaving 9 bases between the germline ends. This chain's CDR3 is CASSIGVNEQFF. Here the CDR3 DNA reads TGCGCCAGCAGCATAGGGGTAAATGAGCAGTTCTTC.

The chain uses TRBV5-8 and TRBJ2-7, with TRBD1 matching 10 bases. Germline V lookup: CDR1 SGHTS, CDR2 YDEGEE. J gave up 0 bases and V 0 bases, and 3 bases lay outside the gene matches. This CDR3 has 16 residues. The CDR3 nucleotides read TGTGCCAGCAGCTTGGGAGGGACAGGGGACTCCTACGAGCAGTACTTC. This gives the protein CASSLGGTGDSYEQYF.

V gene TRBV10-3 combines with J gene TRBJ2-2, with D perhaps assigned TRBD1 or TRBD2 (6 bases each). In germline, CDR1 is ENHRY, CDR2 SYGVKD. The CDR3 totals 14 residues. Trimming left V 7 bases short and J 5 bases short, with 14 bases between. The CDR3: CAITRGAGTGELFF. The CDR3 nucleotides are TGTGCCATCACGAGGGGGGCCGGGACCGGGGAGCTGTTTTTT.

The table lists this clone with a few counts. The chain combines TRBV11-3 with TRBJ2-1; 8 positions agree with TRBD1. The CDR3 runs 15 residues. CDR1 and CDR2 from the germline V gene are SGHNT and YENEEA. J lost 6 bases, V lost 5 bases, and 9 bases had no gene match. In DNA form, the CDR3 reads TGTGCCAGCAGCGCAAGGACAGGGAGGTTCAATGAGCAGTTCTTC. This translates into CASSARTGRFNEQFF.

The CDR3 DNA reads TGTGCCAGCAGTTTATTCCGGCCAGGGGCTGGGTACGAGCAGTACTTC. Protein product: CASSLFRPGAGYEQYF. This chain uses TRBV27 with TRBJ2-7; the D gene is possibly TRBD1 (6 bases). The CDR3 contains 16 residues. Germline V CDR1 and CDR2: MNHEY, SMNVEV (reference sequence). V lost 1 base, J lost 4 bases, and 17 bases lay in between.

This chain connects TRBV7-6 to TRBJ1-6; D may be TRBD1 (6 bases). Germline V gives CDR1 SGHVS, CDR2 FNYEAQ. The CDR3 contains 15 residues. The V end was cut by 1 base, the J end by 7 bases, with 11 bases between. The CDR3 DNA is TGTGCCAGCAGCTTAGGTCAGGGGAGAAATTCACCCCTCCACTTT. Translated: CASSLGQGRNSPLHF.

This chain uses TRBV19 with TRBJ2-1; D remains ambiguous. The CDR3 has 11 amino acids. Trimming stripped 3 bases from V and 6 bases from J, with 3 bases between. Germline assignment: CDR1 LNHDA and CDR2 SQIVND (reference sequence). Written as DNA, the CDR3 is TGTGCCAGTAGTATGTCCAATGAGCAGTTCTTC. This encodes CASSMSNEQFF.

This chain connects TRBV28 to TRBJ1-2; TRBD1 is a possible D gene (5 bases). This CDR3 contains 16 residues. V was trimmed by 6 bases and J by 4 bases, leaving 21 bases between them. Germline V gene lookup returns CDR1 MDHEN and CDR2 SYDVKM. The CDR3 nucleotides read TGTGCCAGCAGCCCCCAGGGCAGGGCCTCTATCTATGGCTACACCTTC. This codes for CASSPQGRASIYGYTF.

J is TRBJ1-1 and V is TRBV6-5; perhaps TRBD1 as D (5 bases). There are 15 residues in the CDR3. The V end lost 7 bases, the J end lost 3 bases, and 18 bases lay between the germline ends. Germline V gene lookup returns CDR1 MNHEY and CDR2 SVGAGI. The CDR3 is CASTYIGAADTEAFF. CDR3 sequence (DNA): TGTGCCAGCACCTACATAGGGGCGGCGGACACTGAAGCTTTCTTT.

The J gene is TRBJ2-1, the V gene TRBV5-4; D call uncertain. The V end was cut by 4 bases, the J end by 4 bases, with 6 bases between. Germline V gene data show CDR1 as SGHNT and CDR2 as YYREEE (reference sequence). This CDR3 comprises 12 residues. This chain's CDR3 is CASSHPYNEQFF. In nucleotides, the CDR3 is TGTGCCAGCAGCCACCCATACAATGAGCAGTTCTTC.

In its sample, this clone was seen once. The chain employs TRBV13 and TRBJ2-2; D gene unclear. Between the trimmed V and J ends, which lost 7 bases and 7 bases, there was a span of 13 bases. Germline CDR1 PRHDT, CDR2 FYEKMQ (reference sequence). This CDR3 spans 13 amino acids. The CDR3 nucleotides read TGTGCCAGCACTCCCTCGGACGGCGGGGAGCTGTTTTTT. It codes for CASTPSDGGELFF.

The CDR3 DNA reads TGTGCCAGCAGCCCGTCGGGGGGAGGGTACGAGCAGTACTTC. Encoded protein: CASSPSGGGYEQYF. The rearrangement uses TRBV27 and TRBJ2-7; 7 positions match TRBD2. The CDR3 extends over 14 amino acids. With 6 bases clipped from V and 4 bases from J, the junction kept 9 bases outside the gene matches. The germline V gene has CDR1 MNHEY and CDR2 SMNVEV (reference sequence).

The rearrangement links TRBV7-8 to TRBJ1-5; D uncertain. CDR3 length: 13 amino acids. The V gene's germline CDR1 is SGHVS and CDR2 FQNEAQ. Between the trimmed V and J ends, which lost 5 bases and 6 bases, there was a span of 11 bases. This CDR3 is CASSPPDLQPQHF. For the CDR3, the DNA is TGTGCCAGCAGCCCCCCCGATCTTCAGCCCCAGCATTTT.

The chain couples TRBV9 to TRBJ1-1; TRBD1 matches at 11 bases. Trimming took 0 bases from V and 4 from J; bases not matched to a gene: 5. The CDR3 spans 16 residues. The germline gives CDR1 SGDLS, CDR2 YYNGEE. CDR3: CASSVASGTGGTEAFF. The DNA of the CDR3 is TGTGCCAGCAGCGTAGCTTCGGGGACAGGGGGCACTGAAGCTTTCTTT.